This entry lists 14 T cell receptor beta chains sequenced from one sample in a study of cytomegalovirus exposure and HLA in healthy donors. The PCR contained 60 Vbeta and 13 Jbeta primers. Libraries were prepared by immunoSEQ multiplex PCR; TCRdb keeps only in-frame clonotypes and omits some of them. This table holds around 130,000 clones, 65% to 90% found once. Sequenced sample: PBMCs. The receptors originated from a woman between 18 and 30 years old in good health and CMV-seropositive.

The J gene is TRBJ1-4, the V gene TRBV15; TRBD1 might be the D (5 bases). V lost 7 bases and J lost 3, with 12 bases in between. Looked up from germline, CDR1 is LNHNV and CDR2 is YYDKDF (reference sequence). The CDR3 contains 14 residues. The CDR3 is CATKGAPANEKLFF. CDR3 bases: TGTGCCACCAAAGGGGCTCCGGCTAATGAAAAACTGTTTTTT.

This chain links TRBV9 with TRBJ1-2; TRBD1 is a possible D gene (6 bases). Germline CDR1 is SGDLS and CDR2 is YYNGEE. The CDR3 extends over 13 amino acids. Trimming shortened V by 0 bases and J by 7 bases, and 10 bases separated the two germline ends. The CDR3 loop reads CASSVAGGAGYTF. As DNA, the CDR3 is TGTGCCAGCAGCGTAGCTGGGGGCGCTGGCTACACCTTC.

This clone was counted between two and nine times. The CDR3 carries no conserved terminal phenylalanine or tryptophan, so it likely arises from a read error. No DNA is shown, since the ends of the CDR3 on it are uncertain; the CDR3 is the one TCRdb lists. The chain couples TRBV6-5 to TRBJ2-7; the table assigns TRBD1, which was not confirmed against the DNA. The V gene's germline CDR1 is MNHEY and CDR2 SVGAGI. The CDR3 is made up of 8 amino acids, end residues included. The CDR3 sequence: CARSRGGT.

This clone was observed once. J is TRBJ2-2 and V is TRBV27; 15 bases are a match to TRBD2. V dropped 5 bases and J dropped 7; count of bases not matched to a gene: 11. The CDR3 runs 18 residues. The germline gives CDR1 MNHEY, CDR2 SMNVEV (reference sequence). CDR3: CASSPGLAGGPADGELFF. The CDR3 bases are TGTGCCAGCAGTCCGGGACTAGCGGGGGGCCCCGCGGACGGGGAGCTGTTTTTT.

This clone has just one count. V is TRBV6-4 and J is TRBJ1-2, with D possibly TRBD1 on 5 matching bases. The CDR3 sequence is 14 residues long. The V and J ends lost 4 bases and 7 bases respectively, with 16 bases between them. Germline CDR1 MRHNA, CDR2 SNTAGT. The CDR3 DNA is TGTGCCAGCAGTGCCCGGGACTCGGGTGGTGGCTACACCTTC. It encodes CASSARDSGGGYTF.

This clone showed up just once. The CDR3 is CASSSFPSYEQYF. CDR3 nucleotides: TGTGCCAGCAGCTCCTTTCCCTCCTACGAGCAGTACTTC. J is TRBJ2-7 and V is TRBV5-5; D is unclear. V lost 3 bases, J lost 0 bases, and 7 bases lay in between. Germline values: CDR1 SGHKS, CDR2 YYEKEE (reference sequence). This CDR3 has 13 residues.

The chain combines TRBV10-2 with TRBJ1-2; 11 bases align to TRBD1. CDR1 and CDR2 (germline): WSHSY, SAAADI. After removal of 0 bases from V and 5 bases from J, the junction contained 5 bases not matched to a gene. The length of the CDR3 is 16 residues. CDR3 region: CASSESWTGGDYGYTF. CDR3 nucleotide sequence: TGCGCCAGCAGTGAGTCCTGGACAGGGGGCGATTATGGCTACACCTTC.

The V gene is TRBV4-1, the J gene TRBJ2-1, with 7 nucleotides matching TRBD1. J was trimmed by 3 bases and V by 4 bases; bases with no gene match: 12. The CDR3 is 17 residues long. CDR1 is MGHRA, CDR2 YSYEKL, per germline. CDR3 residues: CASSPNVQGEFYNEQFF. The CDR3 nucleotides are TGCGCCAGCAGCCCAAATGTTCAGGGGGAGTTCTACAATGAGCAGTTCTTC.

The chain employs TRBV7-6 and TRBJ2-7; 8 nucleotides agree with TRBD1. The V gene end was trimmed by 3 bases and the J gene end by 5 bases; junction bases not matched to a gene: 9. From germline, CDR1 is SGHVS and CDR2 FNYEAQ. The CDR3 has 15 amino acids. This CDR3 is CASSLGQVPSHEQYF. CDR3 nucleotide sequence: TGTGCCAGCAGCTTGGGACAGGTTCCATCCCACGAGCAGTACTTC.

The rearrangement links TRBV6-1 to TRBJ1-2, with D possibly matching TRBD1 (6 bases). Between the trimmed V and J ends, which lost 1 base and 2 bases, there was a span of 11 bases. This CDR3 region has 15 residues. CDR1 MNHNS and CDR2 SASEGT come from the germline V gene. CDR3 sequence: CASSEGAGVNYGYTF. In DNA, the CDR3 is TGTGCCAGCAGTGAAGGAGCAGGGGTGAACTATGGCTACACCTTC.

The chain combines TRBV7-6 with TRBJ2-5; 8 bases line up with TRBD2. V shed 0 bases, J shed 5 bases, and the junction held 14 bases outside the gene matches. Per the germline V gene, CDR1 is SGHVS and CDR2 is FNYEAQ. This CDR3 contains 18 residues. CDR3 amino acids: CASSLAPPGPGGEETQYF. The DNA for the CDR3 is TGTGCCAGCAGCTTAGCCCCTCCCGGCCCGGGGGGGGAGGAGACCCAGTACTTC.

The J gene is TRBJ1-3, the V gene TRBV5-1; no clear D gene. The CDR3 sequence is 13 residues long. Trimming took 2 bases from V and 0 from J, leaving 3 bases between them. Looked up from germline, CDR1 is SGHRS and CDR2 is YFSETQ. CDR3 DNA sequence: TGCGCCAGCAGCTTCAACTCTGGAAACACCATATATTTT. This translates into CASSFNSGNTIYF.

The gene calls are TRBV11-2 and TRBJ2-7, with D hard to call. V was cut by 6 bases and J by 3 bases, with 12 bases left in between. Germline V lookup: CDR1 SGHAT, CDR2 FQNNGV. The CDR3 is made up of 13 amino acids. CDR3 region: CASSRNADYEQYF. The CDR3 coding sequence is TGTGCCAGCAGTCGAAACGCAGACTACGAGCAGTACTTC.

This chain connects TRBV5-6 to TRBJ2-7; TRBD1 matches at 7 bases. The CDR3 is 13 amino acids. J gave up 6 bases and V 0 bases, and 3 bases lay outside the gene matches. Germline CDR1 is SGHDT and CDR2 is YYEEEE. The CDR3 DNA follows: TGTGCCAGCAGCTTGGGGACAGGCCTCGAGCAGTACTTC. This gives the protein CASSLGTGLEQYF. The variable domain in full, completed from reference TRBV5-6 and TRBJ2-7, reads DAGVTQSPTHLIKTRGQQVTLRCSPKSGHDTVSWYQQALGQGPQFIFQYYEEEERQRGNFPDRFSGHQFPNYSSELNVNALLLGDSALYLCASSLGTGLEQYFGPGTRLTVT.